The entry below describes one T cell receptor (beta chain). No antigen is known for it. The data are from a study of shared clonotypes between healthy human individuals. CD45RA+ naive and CD45RA-negative memory subsets were separated from CD4+ cells. Findings of the study overall: In the sorted subsets, rarefaction showed sequencing was incomplete despite large depth. Memory subsets generally showed lower estimated richness than naive subsets. Clonotypes shared by all four sorted-subset donors had higher generation probabilities than non-shared clonotypes.

CDR1 and CDR2 from the germline V gene are MNHNS and SASEGT. V lost 0 bases and J lost 3, with 11 bases in between. The CDR3 is 15 residues long. The assay was immunoSEQ multiplex PCR, and TCRdb's table has in-frame clones only and misses some. The table includes some 2,100,000 clones, 90% to 97% detected once. This rearrangement joins TRBV6-1 to TRBJ1-1, with D perhaps TRBD1 (5 bases). Specimen: naive CD4+ T cells sorted from blood. Documented subset: CD45RA+ positively selected. The TCR sequence derives from a man aged 18 to 29 in good health. The CDR3 DNA follows: TGTGCCAGCAGTGAAGCGCCAGGGCTTTACACTGAAGCTTTCTTT. This translates into CASSEAPGLYTEAFF.